The 31 T cell receptor beta chains reported below all come from one sample, sequenced in a study of graft-versus-host responses after intestinal transplantation. Antigens for these TCRs are unknown. The protocol was immunoSEQ multiplex PCR, while the TCRdb copy is restricted to in-frame clones and leaves out a portion. Here the sample spans roughly 73,000 clones, roughly 84% being singletons. Sequencing used unstimulated CD8+ T cells sorted from spleen or lymph node cells, obtained before transplant. These receptors all come from a human donor who was the organ donor for an intestinal transplant.

CDR3 sequence reads: CASSSSRGLTDTQYF. The CDR3 DNA follows: TGTGCCAGCAGTTCCTCTAGGGGCCTCACAGATACGCAGTATTTT. The J gene is TRBJ2-3, the V gene TRBV6-5; D might be TRBD1 (5 bases). This CDR3 is 15 amino acids long. The germline V gene encodes CDR1 MNHEY and CDR2 SVGAGI. With 4 bases removed from V and 2 bases from J, the gap between germline ends came to 13 bases.

This rearrangement joins TRBV27 to TRBJ2-4; either TRBD1 or TRBD2 may fit D (5 bases each). The CDR3 totals 12 residues. CDR1 MNHEY and CDR2 SMNVEV come from the germline V gene (reference sequence). With 9 bases removed from V and 13 bases from J, the gap between germline ends came to 19 bases. Here the CDR3 reads CASRRPGRTQYF. The CDR3 bases are TGTGCCAGTCGAAGGCCGGGACGGACACAGTACTTC.

This clone has only one observation. This chain joins TRBV18 and TRBJ2-3; no reliable D call. The V gene's germline CDR1 is KGHSH and CDR2 LQKENI. CDR3 size: 13 residues. V lost 3 bases to trimming and J lost 2 bases, with 6 bases between them. DNA for the CDR3: TGTGCCAGCTCACCTCTACACACAGATACGCAGTATTTT. It yields the protein CASSPLHTDTQYF.

The V call is TRBV4-2, the J call TRBJ2-5; TRBD2 matches at 11 bases. CDR1 is LGHNA, CDR2 YNFKEQ, per germline. CDR3 length equals 16 residues. Germline trimming cut 3 bases from V and 1 base from J; bases unmatched to any gene: 4. CDR3 sequence reads: CASSHVAGGGQETQYF. CDR3 DNA sequence: TGTGCCAGCAGCCACGTAGCGGGGGGGGGCCAAGAGACCCAGTACTTC.

V is TRBV6-5 and J is TRBJ1-1; D is undetermined. Trimming left V 1 base short and J 0 bases short, with 6 bases between. CDR3 length: 14 residues. Germline assignment: CDR1 MNHEY and CDR2 SVGAGI. This CDR3 reads CASSYFSLNTEAFF. The CDR3 DNA sequence: TGTGCCAGCAGTTACTTTTCCTTGAACACTGAAGCTTTCTTT.

This sequence joins TRBV2 and TRBJ1-4, with 7 positions matching TRBD1. The CDR3 covers 15 residues. Germline V gene lookup returns CDR1 SNHLY and CDR2 FYNNEI. The trim removed 5 bases at V and 8 bases at J, leaving 11 bases unmatched. The CDR3 region has the DNA TGTGCCAGCAGTTCAGATGACAGGGCTCGGGAAAAACTGTTTTTT. Translating gives CASSSDDRAREKLFF.

The V gene is TRBV5-5, the J gene TRBJ2-7, with TRBD1 matching 10 bases. Trimming cost V 5 bases and J 4 bases; bases outside gene matches: 6. Germline-derived CDR1 and CDR2 are SGHKS and YYEKEE (reference sequence). This CDR3 has 14 residues. The CDR3 DNA sequence: TGTGCCAGCAGAAACCCGGGACAGGGGTACGAGCAGTACTTC. It codes for CASRNPGQGYEQYF.

The chain couples TRBV6-1 to TRBJ2-1; 10 bases agree with TRBD1. The junction had 9 bases not matched to a gene; V was cut back by 6 bases and J by 7 bases. This CDR3 spans 15 amino acids. Germline values: CDR1 MNHNS, CDR2 SASEGT. The CDR3 DNA reads as TGTGCCAGCAGGTTCGGGACAGGGGAGACAAATGAGCAGTTCTTC. This sequence encodes CASRFGTGETNEQFF.

As DNA, the CDR3 is TGTGCCAGCAGTTTAGACAGGGGGCACGGCTACACCTTC. Translating gives CASSLDRGHGYTF. The rearrangement joins TRBV6-1 to TRBJ1-2; 10 nucleotides line up with TRBD1. J lost 8 bases, V lost 5 bases, and 5 bases had no gene match. The CDR3 loop spans 13 amino acids. Germline CDR1 reads MNHNS; CDR2 reads SASEGT.

The chain employs TRBV4-2 and TRBJ2-5; either TRBD1 or TRBD2 may supply D (6 bases each). The last part of the DNA fits TRBJ2-7 better; the J call may be wrong. The CDR3 runs 18 residues. Looked up from germline, CDR1 is LGHNA and CDR2 is YNFKEQ. In DNA form, the CDR3 reads TGTGCCAGCAGCCAAGTTTCTTCGTACGGGGGCGACTCCTACGAGCAGTACTTC. This gives the protein CASSQVSSYGGDSYEQYF.

Written as DNA, the CDR3 is TGTGCCAGCAGCTTAAGAGCCCGGGAGGGGATCTACGAGCAGTACTTC. Encoded protein: CASSLRAREGIYEQYF. The chain combines TRBV7-8 with TRBJ2-7; 8 nucleotides line up with TRBD2. The CDR3 covers 16 residues. Germline trimming cut 2 bases from V and 3 bases from J; bases unmatched to any gene: 9. Germline V gives CDR1 SGHVS, CDR2 FQNEAQ.

The rearrangement joins TRBV5-6 to TRBJ2-7; 9 bases are shared with TRBD1. Germline loops: CDR1 SGHDT, CDR2 YYEEEE. Unmatched junction bases numbered 19, after V lost 3 bases and J lost 3 bases. This CDR3 spans 19 amino acids. The CDR3 sequence: CASSSSLSRGQGIVYEQYF. In DNA, the CDR3 is TGTGCCAGCAGCTCATCCCTCTCGCGGGGACAGGGTATCGTCTACGAGCAGTACTTC.

In DNA, the CDR3 is TGTGCCTGGAGTGTACCAGGTCGGGAGACCCAGTACTTC. It codes for CAWSVPGRETQYF. This rearrangement joins TRBV30 to TRBJ2-5; D not certain. V lost 0 bases, J lost 5 bases, and 10 bases lay in between. The CDR3 is 13 residues long. The germline V gene has CDR1 GTSNPN and CDR2 SVGIG (reference sequence).

This clone was picked up a small number of times. The J gene is TRBJ1-5, the V gene TRBV7-9; 7 bases match TRBD1. Germline V lookup: CDR1 SEHNR, CDR2 FQNEAQ (reference sequence). This CDR3 contains 16 residues. Unmatched junction bases numbered 13, after V lost 6 bases and J lost 5 bases. In DNA form, the CDR3 reads TGTGCCAGCAGTCCCGTTTTACAGGGGATTCATCAGCCCCAGCATTTT. It translates to CASSPVLQGIHQPQHF.

A few counts support this clone. The genes are TRBV30 and TRBJ1-2, with 8 bases matching TRBD1. V gave up 3 bases and J gave up 4 bases; unmatched junction bases: 7. CDR3 length: 14 residues. From germline, CDR1 is GTSNPN and CDR2 SVGIG (reference sequence). The CDR3 protein is CAWSGQGRGYGYTF. The CDR3 coding sequence is TGTGCCTGGAGCGGACAGGGAAGAGGCTATGGCTACACCTTC. The whole variable domain, filled in from reference TRBV30 and TRBJ1-2, reads SQTIHQWPATLVQPVGSPLSLECTVEGTSNPNLYWYRQAAGRGLQLLFYSVGIGQISSEVPQNLSASRPQDRQFILSSKKLLLSDSGFYLCAWSGQGRGYGYTFGSGTRLTVV.

The chain recombines TRBV27 with TRBJ1-4, with 9 positions matching TRBD1. The CDR3 length is 15 residues. V was pared by 2 bases and J by 5 bases, with 3 bases of the junction left unmatched. The V gene's germline CDR1 is MNHEY and CDR2 SMNVEV (reference sequence). In DNA, the CDR3 is TGTGCCAGCAGTTTAGGGACAGGGATCAATGAAAAACTGTTTTTT. This encodes CASSLGTGINEKLFF.

The rearrangement joins TRBV7-7 to TRBJ1-1; D is undetermined. Germline loops: CDR1 SSHAT, CDR2 FNYEAQ (reference sequence). Trimming shortened V by 1 base and J by 8 bases, and 11 bases separated the two germline ends. The CDR3 length is 13 residues. The CDR3 sequence is CASSLGEGLEAFF. The CDR3 region has the DNA TGTGCCAGCAGCTTAGGAGAGGGTTTAGAAGCTTTCTTT.

The chain has TRBV28 and TRBJ1-5, with D unresolved. This CDR3 is built from 13 residues. The germline V gene has CDR1 MDHEN and CDR2 SYDVKM. V was cut by 3 bases and J by 6 bases, with 9 bases left in between. This chain's CDR3 is CASSFPGSQPQHF. In DNA, the CDR3 is TGTGCCAGCAGTTTTCCCGGGTCTCAGCCCCAGCATTTT.

Only a few counts were recorded for this clone. CDR3 protein: CASSIQAAGFPYEQYF. The CDR3 nucleotides read TGTGCCAGTAGTATACAGGCGGCAGGGTTCCCCTACGAGCAGTACTTC. The V gene is TRBV19, the J gene TRBJ2-7; D may be TRBD1 (5 bases). Trimming took 2 bases from V and 2 from J, leaving 16 bases between them. The CDR3 covers 16 residues. The V gene's germline CDR1 is LNHDA and CDR2 SQIVND (reference sequence).

The chain links TRBV7-5 to TRBJ2-5; the table assigns TRBD2, which was not confirmed against the DNA. TRBV7-5 is termed a pseudogene. The CDR3 is 13 amino acids. CDR3 nucleotides: TGTGTCAGAAGCTTAAGGGGGGGGGAGACCCAGTACTTC. Translating it yields CVRSLRGGETQYF.

This chain connects TRBV7-9 to TRBJ1-1; D uncertain. This CDR3 has 14 amino acids. Trimming shortened V by 3 bases and J by 1 base, and 9 bases separated the two germline ends. Germline CDR1 is SEHNR and CDR2 is FQNEAQ (reference sequence). CDR3 DNA: TGTGCCAGCAGCTTGGGAGGTGGGAACACTGAAGCTTTCTTT. Protein: CASSLGGGNTEAFF.

J is TRBJ1-1 and V is TRBV7-6; 8 bases are a match to TRBD1. The CDR3 is 15 amino acids. The ends lost 3 bases at V and 0 bases at J; junction bases unmatched: 3. Germline CDR1 is SGHVS and CDR2 is FNYEAQ. CDR3 sequence reads: CASSFGQGMNTEAFF. CDR3 nucleotide sequence: TGTGCCAGCAGCTTTGGACAGGGCATGAACACTGAAGCTTTCTTT.

V gene TRBV6-1 combines with J gene TRBJ1-2, with D maybe TRBD1 (5 bases). Between the trimmed V and J ends, which lost 2 bases and 5 bases, there was a span of 42 bases. This CDR3 comprises 24 residues. Germline V CDR1 and CDR2: MNHNS, SASEGT. The CDR3 reads CASSESNPYVISVARGGSVYGYTF. The DNA for the CDR3 is TGTGCCAGCAGTGAAAGTAATCCATATGTCATATCGGTCGCGCGGGGCGGCTCCGTTTATGGCTACACCTTC.

The chain employs TRBV21-1 and TRBJ1-5. TRBV21-1 is labeled a pseudogene. The CDR3 spans 23 residues. The CDR3 loop is CASSKRDGGGVVEGEGLNQPQHF. CDR3 DNA sequence: TGTGCCAGCAGCAAAAGAGATGGTGGAGGTGTCGTAGAGGGGGAGGGCTTAAATCAGCCCCAGCATTTT.

The chain uses TRBV19 and TRBJ1-2; 7 bases are shared with TRBD1. The CDR3 spans 12 residues. J was trimmed by 8 bases and V by 10 bases; bases with no gene match: 10. CDR1 is LNHDA and CDR2 is SQIVND in the germline V gene (reference sequence). The CDR3 sequence is CATYTGGGGYTF. For the CDR3, the DNA is TGTGCCACCTATACAGGAGGGGGCGGCTACACCTTC.

This clone was seen only once. This CDR3 is CASSQETDYGYTF. The CDR3 DNA follows: TGTGCCAGCAGCCAAGAAACCGACTATGGCTACACCTTC. The chain joins TRBV4-2 to TRBJ1-2; D remains ambiguous. Germline V gene sequence: CDR1 LGHNA, CDR2 YNFKEQ. V lost 0 bases to trimming and J lost 3 bases, with 5 bases between them. CDR3 length: 13 residues.

This sequence joins TRBV6-1 and TRBJ1-5; weak D call: TRBD1 (6 bases). Germline V gene lookup returns CDR1 MNHNS and CDR2 SASEGT. The CDR3 covers 19 residues. V gave up 1 base and J gave up 0 bases, with 19 bases separating them. In nucleotides, the CDR3 is TGTGCCAGCAGTGAAGGGGGAGTCGGGACACCCTATAGCAATCAGCCCCAGCATTTT. This translates into CASSEGGVGTPYSNQPQHF.

The rearrangement joins TRBV28 to TRBJ2-4; D is possibly TRBD2 (5 bases). Per the germline V gene, CDR1 is MDHEN and CDR2 is SYDVKM. Deletions cut 2 bases from V and 2 bases from J, with 25 bases between. This CDR3 spans 20 amino acids. CDR3 nucleotides: TGTGCCAGCAGTTTAGCTAGCTCCGGGCTCCGGTTTTTGACCAAAAACATTCAGTACTTC. Its translation: CASSLASSGLRFLTKNIQYF.

The rearrangement links TRBV27 to TRBJ2-3; 9 bases agree with TRBD2. CDR1 and CDR2 from the germline V gene are MNHEY and SMNVEV (reference sequence). Trimming took 1 base from V and 4 from J; bases not matched to a gene: 3. CDR3 size: 15 residues. The CDR3, as DNA: TGTGCCAGCAGTTTATTAGGGACTAGCTCAGATACGCAGTATTTT. This sequence encodes CASSLLGTSSDTQYF.

By sample fraction, this clone is large. The chain's CDR3 is CAINTGHSYEQYF. As DNA, the CDR3 is TGTGCCATAAACACAGGGCACTCCTACGAGCAGTACTTC. The chain employs TRBV2 and TRBJ2-7; the D gene is possibly TRBD1 (6 bases). Per germline, CDR1 SNHLY and CDR2 FYNNEI. The CDR3 is made up of 13 amino acids. Trimming removed 10 bases at V and 0 bases at J, with 13 bases between.

A word on this clone: Other DNA sequences in the sample encode the same CDR3. The rearrangement uses TRBV6-5 and TRBJ2-1; 11 bases map to TRBD2. The CDR3 is 15 amino acids. Germline CDR1 reads MNHEY; CDR2 reads SVGAGI. V was pared by 6 bases and J by 5 bases, with 6 bases of the junction left unmatched. CDR3: CASSLAGGPNNEQFF. The CDR3 DNA sequence: TGTGCCAGCAGCTTAGCGGGGGGGCCCAACAATGAGCAGTTCTTC.